This T cell receptor (beta chain) appears in the sequencing data of a study of blood T cell repertoires in COVID-19. Overall study: T cells, B-cell-depleted T cells, or PBMCs provided the cDNA or gDNA that served as material.

Germline V gene lookup returns CDR1 LGHDT and CDR2 YNNKEL (reference sequence). The CDR3 has 19 amino acids. Trimming removed 0 bases from V and 6 bases from J; junction bases left unmatched: 16. The repertoire was sequenced with immunoSEQ multiplex PCR; TCRdb's copy has only in-frame clones and lacks some. The sample has around 300,000 clones; roughly 90% are singletons. The sequence was obtained from a middle-aged woman who had recovered from COVID-19. Sequenced: peripheral blood. The rearrangement links TRBV3-1 (or the pseudogene TRBV3-2) to TRBJ2-3; 9 nucleotides align to TRBD1. The CDR3 DNA reads TGTGCCAGCAGCCAAGATCCGGGACAGGGAGCGATCGCTGTGGATACGCAGTATTTT. This encodes CASSQDPGQGAIAVDTQYF.